These 14 T cell receptor beta chains were sequenced from one sample in a study of cytomegalovirus exposure and HLA in healthy donors. The PCR made use of 60 Vbeta and 13 Jbeta primers. Method: immunoSEQ multiplex PCR; TCRdb's copy keeps in-frame clones and lacks some. The repertoire consists of under 150,000 clones, with around four fifths occurring once and the leading ten covering 2% to 3%. Sequencing used PBMCs. These receptors were collected from a boy younger than 10 in good health and CMV-seronegative.

This chain uses TRBV6-4 with TRBJ2-3; a weak D match, TRBD1 (6 bases). This CDR3 is 15 amino acids long. Trimming took off 5 bases at V and 0 bases at J, with 12 bases between the two ends. Germline lookup yields CDR1 MRHNA and CDR2 SNTAGT. The CDR3 DNA reads as TGTGCCAGCAGTACCAGGGGTTATAGCACAGATACGCAGTATTTT. Protein sequence: CASSTRGYSTDTQYF.

J is TRBJ1-1 and V is TRBV16; 9 nucleotides match TRBD1. The trim removed 4 bases at V and 12 bases at J, leaving 9 bases unmatched. Germline V gives CDR1 KGHSY, CDR2 FQNENV. The CDR3 is made up of 13 amino acids. CDR3 residues: CASSPSGQGPSFF. The CDR3 DNA is TGTGCCAGCAGCCCCAGTGGACAGGGGCCGTCTTTCTTT. The full variable domain, its missing parts supplied by reference TRBV16 and TRBJ1-1, is GEEVAQTPKHLVRGEGQKAKLYCAPIKGHSYVFWYQQVLKNEFKFLISFQNENVFDETGMPKERFSAKCLPNSPCSLEIQATKLEDSAVYFCASSPSGQGPSFFGQGTRLTVV.

V usage is TRBV4-2 and J usage is TRBJ2-5, with TRBD1 matching over 9 bases. The CDR3 is 16 amino acids. V was pared by 0 bases and J by 5 bases, with 7 bases of the junction left unmatched. Germline CDR1 reads LGHNA; CDR2 reads YNFKEQ. The CDR3 protein is CASSQDVGGQGETQYF. Here the CDR3 DNA reads TGTGCCAGCAGCCAAGATGTTGGAGGACAGGGGGAGACCCAGTACTTC.

V is TRBV19 and J is TRBJ1-5, with D unclear. Looked up from germline, CDR1 is LNHDA and CDR2 is SQIVND (reference sequence). The CDR3 consists of 14 residues. Trimming shortened V by 3 bases and J by 1 base, and 7 bases separated the two germline ends. CDR3 in amino acids: CASSMHWSNQPQHF. The DNA for the CDR3 is TGTGCCAGTAGTATGCACTGGAGCAATCAGCCCCAGCATTTT.

The chain carries TRBV30 and TRBJ1-1, with a possible D match to TRBD1 (5 bases). CDR3 length: 12 amino acids. Trimming pared 5 bases from V and 4 bases from J, leaving 11 bases between. The germline gives CDR1 GTSNPN, CDR2 SVGIG (reference sequence). The chain's CDR3 is CAWGQGGTEAFF. The CDR3 DNA is TGTGCCTGGGGGCAGGGAGGCACTGAAGCTTTCTTT.

The chain couples TRBV10-3 to TRBJ1-4; a weak D match, TRBD1 (5 bases). Germline CDR1 reads ENHRY; CDR2 reads SYGVKD. CDR3 size: 14 residues. Trimming took 10 bases from V and 3 from J, leaving 15 bases between them. This CDR3 reads CATGPVGSNEKLFF. CDR3 nucleotides: TGTGCCACAGGGCCGGTTGGGTCTAATGAAAAACTGTTTTTT.

The rearrangement joins TRBV9 to TRBJ2-1; D call uncertain. Per germline, CDR1 SGDLS and CDR2 YYNGEE. V was clipped by 0 bases and J by 0 bases, with 13 bases between them. This CDR3 comprises 17 residues. CDR3 amino acids: CASSVASSVSSYNEQFF. CDR3 coding DNA: TGTGCCAGCAGCGTAGCATCCAGCGTCAGCTCCTACAATGAGCAGTTCTTC.

The chain links TRBV2 to TRBJ1-1; unclear D gene. The CDR3 extends over 13 amino acids. Germline CDR1 reads SNHLY; CDR2 reads FYNNEI. Between the trimmed V and J ends, which lost 4 bases and 5 bases, there was a span of 11 bases. The CDR3, as DNA: TGTGCCAGCAGTGTCCAGGTCCAGACTGAAGCTTTCTTT. Translated, it gives CASSVQVQTEAFF.

The rearrangement uses TRBV6-4 and TRBJ2-3; D might be TRBD2 (7 bases). V was cut by 2 bases and J by 0 bases, with 9 bases left in between. This CDR3 comprises 15 residues. Per germline, CDR1 MRHNA and CDR2 SNTAGT. DNA of the CDR3: TGTGCCAGCAGTGACGGGGGGGCTAGCACAGATACGCAGTATTTT. Amino acids: CASSDGGASTDTQYF.

In this sample, this clone turned up once. The gene calls are TRBV7-9 and TRBJ2-5, with D hard to call. CDR1 SEHNR and CDR2 FQNEAQ come from the germline V gene (reference sequence). The V end lost 5 bases, the J end lost 2 bases, and 15 bases lay between the germline ends. The CDR3 is made up of 15 amino acids. The CDR3 DNA reads TGTGCCAGCAGCCCATTAATTCGGGTGCAAGAGACCCAGTACTTC. Translated: CASSPLIRVQETQYF.

The table lists this clone with a few counts. The chain couples TRBV2 to TRBJ2-3; D gene uncertain. Trimming pared 8 bases from V and 2 bases from J, leaving 14 bases between. CDR1 and CDR2 (germline): SNHLY, FYNNEI. The CDR3 runs 14 residues. CDR3 nucleotide sequence: TGTGCCAGCCGGTTCTCACCCTCCACAGATACGCAGTATTTT. This sequence encodes CASRFSPSTDTQYF.

CDR3 nucleotide sequence: TGTGCCAGCAGTTACTCGAATTGGCCCGGAGACGGAGCTTTCTTT. Translating gives CASSYSNWPGDGAFF. V is TRBV6-5 and J is TRBJ1-1; D unresolved. CDR1 MNHEY and CDR2 SVGAGI come from the germline V gene. V lost 0 bases and J 10 bases, leaving 18 bases between the germline ends. The length of the CDR3 is 15 residues.

V usage is TRBV11-2 and J usage is TRBJ2-3; a possible D gene is TRBD1 (5 bases). This CDR3 contains 14 residues. The V and J ends lost 1 base and 6 bases respectively, with 11 bases between them. Germline CDR1 and CDR2: SGHAT and FQNNGV. The DNA for the CDR3 is TGTGCCAGCAGCTTAGTATCCAGGGATGATACGCAGTATTTT. As protein: CASSLVSRDDTQYF.

The V and J genes are TRBV19 and TRBJ1-5; the match to TRBD1 covers 9 bases. Germline V lookup: CDR1 LNHDA, CDR2 SQIVND (reference sequence). The CDR3 runs to 14 residues. V trimming: 9 bases; J trimming: 0 bases; junction bases outside the gene matches: 3. CDR3 region: CASRQGGSNQPQHF. The CDR3, as DNA: TGTGCCAGCAGACAGGGGGGTAGCAATCAGCCCCAGCATTTT.